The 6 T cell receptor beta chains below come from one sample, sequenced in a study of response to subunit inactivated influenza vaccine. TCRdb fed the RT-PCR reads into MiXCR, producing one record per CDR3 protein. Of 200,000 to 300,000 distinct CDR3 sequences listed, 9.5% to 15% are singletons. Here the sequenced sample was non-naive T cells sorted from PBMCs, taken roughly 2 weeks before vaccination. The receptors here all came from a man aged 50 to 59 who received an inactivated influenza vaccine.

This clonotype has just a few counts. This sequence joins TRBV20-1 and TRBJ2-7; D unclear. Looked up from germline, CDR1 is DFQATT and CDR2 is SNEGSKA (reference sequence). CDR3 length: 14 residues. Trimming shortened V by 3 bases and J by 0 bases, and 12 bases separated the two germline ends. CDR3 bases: TGCAGTGCTAGCGATTCGACTGCCTCCTACGAGCAGTACTTC. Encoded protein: CSASDSTASYEQYF.

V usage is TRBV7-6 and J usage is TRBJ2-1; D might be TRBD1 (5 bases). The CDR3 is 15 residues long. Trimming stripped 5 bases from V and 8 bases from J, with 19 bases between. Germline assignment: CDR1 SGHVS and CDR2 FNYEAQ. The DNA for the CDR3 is TGTGCCAGCAGCGACGTTAGGGGTCCATACCATGAGCAGTTCTTC. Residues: CASSDVRGPYHEQFF.

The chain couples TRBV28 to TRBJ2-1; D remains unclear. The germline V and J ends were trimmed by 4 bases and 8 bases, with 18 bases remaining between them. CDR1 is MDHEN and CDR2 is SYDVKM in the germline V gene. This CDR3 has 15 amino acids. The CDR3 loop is CASSSDATDIDEQFF. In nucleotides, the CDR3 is TGTGCCAGCAGTTCCGACGCTACCGACATAGATGAGCAGTTCTTC.

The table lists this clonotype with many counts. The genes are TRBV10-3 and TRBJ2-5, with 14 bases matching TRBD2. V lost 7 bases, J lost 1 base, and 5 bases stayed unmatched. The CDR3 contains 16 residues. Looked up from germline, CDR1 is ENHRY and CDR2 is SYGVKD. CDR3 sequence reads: CAINDGTSGSQETQYF. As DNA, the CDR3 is TGTGCCATCAATGATGGGACTAGCGGGAGCCAAGAGACCCAGTACTTC.

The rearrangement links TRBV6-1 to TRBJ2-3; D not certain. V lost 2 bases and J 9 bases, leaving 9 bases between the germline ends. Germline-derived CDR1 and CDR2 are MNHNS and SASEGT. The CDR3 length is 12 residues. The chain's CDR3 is CASSESAITQYF. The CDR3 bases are TGTGCCAGCAGTGAATCGGCAATCACGCAGTATTTT.

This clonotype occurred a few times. The CDR3 DNA sequence: TGTGCCAGCTCACCAACGACAGGGGGCTCGGAAGGCTACACCTTC. This encodes CASSPTTGGSEGYTF. The chain links TRBV18 to TRBJ1-2; 10 bases fit TRBD1. The V gene's germline CDR1 is KGHSH and CDR2 LQKENI. CDR3 length: 15 residues. The V segment lost 2 bases and the J segment 8 bases; nucleotides outside the gene matches: 8.